This T cell receptor (beta chain) was captured by sequencing in a study of T cell clones after liver transplantation. Study-level background: A pre-transplant mixed lymphocyte reaction with TCRbeta sequencing defined graft-donor-reactive clones followed in post-transplant blood. Without induction therapy, subjects received standard immunosuppression until 12-24 months post-transplant.

Points from the study as a whole: Conclusions were preliminary, with small, heterogeneous patient groups. Post-transplant, graft-donor-reactive CD4 TCRbeta sequences in blood dropped significantly in most of the 8 subjects.

The CDR3 has 15 amino acids. CDR1 and CDR2 (germline): MGHDK, SYGVNS. The germline V and J ends were trimmed by 0 bases and 6 bases, with 14 bases remaining between them. A word on this clone: The target antigen is unknown.

The method was immunoSEQ multiplex PCR; TCRdb's version includes in-frame clones alone and lacks a portion of them. There are 98,000 or so clones in the sample; around 86% occur only once, and 0.85% to 1% lies in the top ten. This receptor was taken from a human donor who received a liver transplant. The specimen comprised CD4+ T cells from blood, sampled before liver transplant. V is TRBV25-1 and J is TRBJ1-2; D gene unclear. The CDR3 nucleotides read TGTGCCAGCAGTGAATACTTGGCAGGCTCAGATGGCTACACCTTC. Translation: CASSEYLAGSDGYTF.